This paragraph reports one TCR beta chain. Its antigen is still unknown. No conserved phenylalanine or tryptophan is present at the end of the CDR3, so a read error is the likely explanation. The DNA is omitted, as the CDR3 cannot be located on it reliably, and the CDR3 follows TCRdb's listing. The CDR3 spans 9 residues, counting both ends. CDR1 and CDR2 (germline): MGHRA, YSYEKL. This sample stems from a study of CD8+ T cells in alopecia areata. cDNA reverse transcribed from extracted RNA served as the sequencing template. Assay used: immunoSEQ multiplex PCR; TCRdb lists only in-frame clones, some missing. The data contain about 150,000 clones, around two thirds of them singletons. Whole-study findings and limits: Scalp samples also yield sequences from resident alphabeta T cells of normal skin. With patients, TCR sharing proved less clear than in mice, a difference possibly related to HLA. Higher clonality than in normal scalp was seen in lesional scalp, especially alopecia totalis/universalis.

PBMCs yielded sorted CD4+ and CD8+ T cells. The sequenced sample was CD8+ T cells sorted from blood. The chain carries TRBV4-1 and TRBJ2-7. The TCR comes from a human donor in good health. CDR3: CASSQAPRM.